A single sample is the source of the 28 T cell receptor beta chains below, sequenced in a study of blood T cell repertoires in COVID-19. The repertoire was sequenced with immunoSEQ multiplex PCR; TCRdb's copy has only in-frame clones and lacks some. Of 120,000 or so clones in the sample, 60% to 80% were seen once. Source material: peripheral blood. The source of these receptors is a man aged 55-75 years with acute or convalescent COVID-19.

The chain uses TRBV4-1 and TRBJ2-3; 11 nucleotides line up with TRBD2. The germline V gene has CDR1 MGHRA and CDR2 YSYEKL. V dropped 4 bases and J dropped 7; count of bases not matched to a gene: 10. The CDR3 extends over 16 amino acids. The chain's CDR3 is CASSLLLAGAQHTQYF. In nucleotides, the CDR3 is TGCGCCAGCAGCCTCCTACTAGCGGGGGCTCAACATACGCAGTATTTT.

The V call is TRBV30, the J call TRBJ1-1; D uncertain. From germline, CDR1 is GTSNPN and CDR2 SVGIG (reference sequence). The CDR3 has 13 amino acids. Trimming shortened V by 3 bases and J by 3 bases, and 11 bases separated the two germline ends. The CDR3 DNA reads as TGTGCCTGGAGCGGAAACCGGGACACTGAAGCTTTCTTT. Its protein product is CAWSGNRDTEAFF. Full variable domain (rest looked up from reference TRBV30 and TRBJ1-1): SQTIHQWPATLVQPVGSPLSLECTVEGTSNPNLYWYRQAAGRGLQLLFYSVGIGQISSEVPQNLSASRPQDRQFILSSKKLLLSDSGFYLCAWSGNRDTEAFFGQGTRLTVV.

A word on this clone: The same CDR3 is also encoded by other DNA sequences in this sample. This rearrangement joins TRBV18 to TRBJ1-2; D perhaps matches TRBD1 (5 bases). CDR1 is KGHSH and CDR2 is LQKENI in the germline V gene. This CDR3 has 14 residues. V was clipped by 0 bases and J by 2 bases, with 7 bases between them. The CDR3 DNA sequence: TGTGCCAGCTCACCACCTGCAGGGAACTATGGCTACACCTTC. Amino acids: CASSPPAGNYGYTF. The full variable domain, with the rest looked up from reference TRBV18 and TRBJ1-2, is NAGVMQNPRHLVRRRGQEARLRCSPMKGHSHVYWYRQLPEEGLKFMVYLQKENIIDESGMPKERFSAEFPKEGPSILRIQQVVRGDSAAYFCASSPPAGNYGYTFGSGTRLTVV.

The rearrangement uses TRBV5-4 and TRBJ2-3; D may be TRBD2 (6 bases). The germline V and J ends were trimmed by 6 bases and 6 bases, with 17 bases remaining between them. Germline-derived CDR1 and CDR2 are SGHNT and YYREEE (reference sequence). The CDR3 extends over 14 amino acids. CDR3 coding DNA: TGTGCCAGCACCAGTGGAGGGCTGGGGGATACGCAGTATTTT. Protein product: CASTSGGLGDTQYF.

The chain combines TRBV2 with TRBJ2-6; D remains unclear. This CDR3 region has 15 residues. CDR1 is SNHLY and CDR2 is FYNNEI in the germline V gene. Trimming removed 0 bases from V and 4 bases from J, with 7 bases in between. DNA of the CDR3: TGTGCCAGCAGTGAAGCTGACGGGGGGGCCAACGTCCTGACTTTC. It specifies CASSEADGGANVLTF.

This clone appeared once. This chain connects TRBV24-1 to TRBJ2-7, with D perhaps matching TRBD1 (6 bases). The CDR3 spans 13 residues. V lost 2 bases and J 6 bases, leaving 10 bases between the germline ends. Per germline, CDR1 KGHDR and CDR2 SFDVKD. CDR3 bases: TGTGCCACCAGTGATTCCCGGACAGTCGAGCAGTACTTC. Amino acids: CATSDSRTVEQYF.

This chain uses TRBV3-1 (or the pseudogene TRBV3-2) with TRBJ2-3; the D gene is possibly TRBD1 (5 bases). The CDR3 has 16 amino acids. In germline, CDR1 is LGHDT, CDR2 YNNKEL (reference sequence). V gave up 4 bases and J gave up 0 bases, with 14 bases separating them. The CDR3 bases are TGTGCCAGCAGCCCGACGGCACAGGCGAGCACAGATACGCAGTATTTT. Translation: CASSPTAQASTDTQYF.

V is TRBV9 and J is TRBJ1-2, with 8 bases aligning to TRBD1. The CDR3 has 13 amino acids. Trimming cost V 3 bases and J 7 bases; bases outside gene matches: 5. Looked up from germline, CDR1 is SGDLS and CDR2 is YYNGEE. This CDR3 is CASSADRVSGYTF. CDR3 bases: TGTGCCAGCAGCGCGGACAGGGTGTCTGGCTACACCTTC.

This clone was seen at least ten times. The genes are TRBV2 and TRBJ1-5; D remains ambiguous. Germline CDR1 SNHLY, CDR2 FYNNEI. Deletions cut 6 bases from V and 0 bases from J, with 27 bases between. This CDR3 region has 20 residues. The CDR3 is CASSGTGDFSSTNSNQPQHF. The CDR3 region has the DNA TGTGCCAGCAGCGGAACGGGAGACTTCTCTTCCACAAATAGCAATCAGCCCCAGCATTTT.

The V call is TRBV21-1, the J call TRBJ2-7; TRBD2, the D gene given by the table, was not confirmed from the DNA. TRBV21-1 is a pseudogene. This CDR3 comprises 11 residues. The CDR3 is CAGKLCDEQYF. CDR3 DNA: TGTGCCGGTAAGCTCTGTGACGAGCAGTACTTC.

The chain recombines TRBV6-6 with TRBJ2-5; the match to TRBD2 covers 13 bases. The CDR3 consists of 16 residues. CDR1 MNHNY and CDR2 SVGAGI come from the germline V gene (reference sequence). V dropped 2 bases and J dropped 5; count of bases not matched to a gene: 5. CDR3 DNA: TGTGCCAGCAGTTACGGGACTAGCGGGATGGGGGAGACCCAGTACTTC. It codes for CASSYGTSGMGETQYF.

Regarding this clone: At one of its ends the junction is not consistent with the germline gene, which may arise from a read error. The CDR3 DNA reads TGTGCCATCAGTGAGTCGTCACAGGGTAAGATCTGGTTT. Protein sequence: CAISESSQGKIWF. V is TRBV10-3 and J is TRBJ1-1, with TRBD1 as a possible D gene (6 bases). CDR3 length equals 13 residues. Germline V gives CDR1 ENHRY, CDR2 SYGVKD.

The rearrangement uses TRBV6-1 and TRBJ2-2, with TRBD1 matching 10 bases. The CDR3 has 17 residues. J lost 4 bases, V lost 3 bases, and 8 bases had no gene match. Germline CDR1 MNHNS, CDR2 SASEGT. The CDR3 is CASSDLRTGGSTGELFF. CDR3 DNA sequence: TGTGCCAGCAGTGATTTAAGGACAGGGGGGTCCACCGGGGAGCTGTTTTTT.

This clone was picked up one time. The chain joins TRBV15 to TRBJ1-4, with a weak D call TRBD1 (5 bases). Germline V gene data show CDR1 as LNHNV and CDR2 as YYDKDF (reference sequence). CDR3 length equals 16 residues. The V end lost 0 bases, the J end lost 4 bases, and 12 bases lay between the germline ends. This CDR3 reads CATSRDLGGYNEKLFF. The CDR3, as DNA: TGTGCCACCAGCAGAGATCTGGGGGGATATAATGAAAAACTGTTTTTT.

This clone was seen once. This sequence joins TRBV12-3 or TRBV12-4 and TRBJ1-2; maybe TRBD1 (5 bases). The CDR3 is 13 amino acids. Trimming took off 8 bases at V and 7 bases at J, with 17 bases between the two ends. CDR3 sequence: CASCREGWSGYTF. The CDR3 region has the DNA TGTGCCAGCTGCAGGGAGGGATGGAGTGGCTACACCTTC.

This clone has just one count. This rearrangement joins TRBV27 to TRBJ2-2, with TRBD2 matching over 7 bases. This CDR3 spans 14 amino acids. Germline loops: CDR1 MNHEY, CDR2 SMNVEV (reference sequence). Trimming took 8 bases from V and 1 from J; bases not matched to a gene: 4. The CDR3 loop is CASRKRENTGELFF. The CDR3 DNA sequence: TGTGCCAGCCGGAAGCGGGAGAACACCGGGGAGCTGTTTTTT.

This rearrangement joins TRBV7-9 to TRBJ2-7; 12 nucleotides agree with TRBD2. Losses at the gene ends were 1 base for V and 3 bases for J; bases not matched to a gene: 1. The CDR3 is made up of 15 amino acids. Germline V lookup: CDR1 SEHNR, CDR2 FQNEAQ (reference sequence). The CDR3 DNA reads as TGTGCCAGCAGCTTAGGGACTAGCGGGATCTACGAGCAGTACTTC. Its protein is CASSLGTSGIYEQYF.

This clone was detected only once. The CDR3 here is CASSASSGGTYEQYF. The CDR3, as DNA: TGTGCCAGTAGTGCATCTAGCGGGGGTACCTACGAGCAGTACTTC. This chain joins TRBV19 and TRBJ2-7, with 10 bases identical to TRBD2. The length of the CDR3 is 15 residues. Trimming took 5 bases from V and 2 from J; bases not matched to a gene: 6. Per the germline V gene, CDR1 is LNHDA and CDR2 is SQIVND (reference sequence).

The count of this clone is one. This rearrangement joins TRBV19 to TRBJ1-1, with a possible D match to TRBD1 (6 bases). The ends were cut back, 7 bases at V and 4 bases at J, with 25 bases in the middle. Germline V CDR1 and CDR2: LNHDA, SQIVND (reference sequence). The CDR3 sequence is 17 residues long. CDR3 loop: CASTLGSTGHLSTEAFF. The CDR3 DNA is TGTGCCAGTACGCTCGGATCGACAGGCCACCTTAGCACTGAAGCTTTCTTT.

In its sample, this clone was seen once. V and J are TRBV5-3 and TRBJ1-2, with 10 bases fitting TRBD1. TRBV5-3 is recorded as an ORF, its role being uncertain. The trim removed 4 bases at V and 4 bases at J, leaving 19 bases unmatched. The CDR3 is 19 amino acids. CDR3 residues: CARSRNYDRGQYPCYGYTF. The CDR3 DNA is TGTGCCAGAAGCCGTAATTACGACAGGGGGCAATACCCCTGCTATGGCTACACCTTC.

The chain's CDR3 is CASRGGTSGGQETQYF. CDR3 nucleotides: TGTGCCAGCAGGGGGGGGACTAGCGGAGGACAAGAGACCCAGTACTTC. This rearrangement joins TRBV27 to TRBJ2-5; TRBD2 aligns across 11 bases. The J segment lost 2 bases and the V segment lost 6 bases, leaving 8 bases of the junction unmatched. Per germline, CDR1 MNHEY and CDR2 SMNVEV (reference sequence). The CDR3 totals 16 residues.

This sequence joins TRBV2 and TRBJ1-2; no clear D. Germline V gene data show CDR1 as SNHLY and CDR2 as FYNNEI. The CDR3 has 13 amino acids. V was trimmed by 2 bases and J by 5 bases, leaving 9 bases between them. CDR3 amino acids: CASSESRDYGYTF. CDR3 in DNA: TGTGCCAGCAGTGAATCCCGGGATTATGGCTACACCTTC.

This chain links TRBV5-1 with TRBJ2-1, with 13 bases fitting TRBD2. The CDR3 has 15 residues. Germline values: CDR1 SGHRS, CDR2 YFSETQ. Trimming cost V 4 bases and J 10 bases; bases outside gene matches: 8. The CDR3 region is CASSPRTSGGREQFF. In DNA, the CDR3 is TGCGCCAGCAGCCCCAGGACTAGCGGGGGCCGGGAGCAGTTCTTC. Combining the CDR3 with reference TRBV5-1 and TRBJ2-1 gives the whole variable domain KAGVTQTPRYLIKTRGQQVTLSCSPISGHRSVSWYQQTPGQGLQFLFEYFSETQRNKGNFPGRFSGRQFSNSRSEMNVSTLELGDSALYLCASSPRTSGGREQFFGPGTRLTVL.

The chain combines TRBV5-6 with TRBJ1-1; D ambiguous. Germline-derived CDR1 and CDR2 are SGHDT and YYEEEE. Trimming removed 3 bases at V and 1 base at J, with 7 bases between. The CDR3 runs 13 residues. CDR3 residues: CASSYTTNTEAFF. Written as DNA, the CDR3 is TGTGCCAGCAGCTACACAACGAACACTGAAGCTTTCTTT.

This chain's CDR3 is CASSLADGLVGSYNEQFF. CDR3 DNA sequence: TGTGCCAGCAGCTTAGCTGACGGACTAGTTGGCTCCTACAATGAGCAGTTCTTC. This chain connects TRBV7-6 to TRBJ2-1; 7 bases are shared with TRBD2. The CDR3 covers 18 residues. The germline CDR1 and CDR2 sequences are SGHVS and FNYEAQ. V trimming: 0 bases; J trimming: 0 bases; junction bases outside the gene matches: 8.

V usage is TRBV5-1 and J usage is TRBJ1-6, with TRBD1 matching 9 bases. The CDR3 is 17 amino acids. Germline CDR1 reads SGHRS; CDR2 reads YFSETQ. Trimming removed 0 bases from V and 5 bases from J; junction bases left unmatched: 6. The CDR3 sequence: CASSLVRTGENNSPLHF. CDR3 coding DNA: TGCGCCAGCAGCTTGGTCAGGACAGGGGAAAATAATTCACCCCTCCACTTT.

This clone was recorded once. This chain joins TRBV2 and TRBJ1-2; D is ambiguous. The CDR3 has 12 amino acids. CDR1 and CDR2 from the germline V gene are SNHLY and FYNNEI. Trimming removed 5 bases from V and 3 bases from J, with 7 bases in between. The CDR3 sequence is CASSQNYYGYTF. The CDR3 DNA follows: TGTGCCAGCAGTCAAAACTACTATGGCTACACCTTC.

This clone was seen a handful of times. The chain carries TRBV5-1 and TRBJ2-5; 16 bases line up with TRBD2. After removal of 5 bases from V and 5 bases from J, the junction contained 9 bases not matched to a gene. Germline CDR1 and CDR2: SGHRS and YFSETQ. This CDR3 region has 17 residues. This chain's CDR3 is CASRAGTSGRALETQYF. In DNA, the CDR3 is TGCGCCAGCAGGGCCGGGACTAGCGGGAGGGCCTTGGAGACCCAGTACTTC.